This is a list of T cell receptor beta chains from one sample in a study of OX40 agonist ivuxolimab in advanced cancers. Sequencing used immunoSEQ multiplex PCR; TCRdb keeps in-frame clones, though not all of them. The table shows 35,000 to 40,000 clones, with 82% occurring only once. The sequencing here drew on CD4+ or CD8+ T cells sorted from blood, taken in a trial of the OX40 agonist ivuxolimab. The receptor set was obtained from an adult with an advanced solid tumor such as melanoma, head and neck, liver or kidney cancer. The CDR3 runs from the conserved cysteine through the conserved F or W. Fields, in order: clone size, D gene, J gene, V gene, CDR3 protein, CDR3 DNA. A D gene is named only where the DNA matches it firmly. Not every row has a clone size; where given, it reads once, few, many or a size class.

clone_size: .; d_call: TRBD1; j_call: TRBJ1-2; v_call: TRBV6-5; cdr3_aa: CASSLDRGYGYTF; cdr3_nt: TGTGCCAGCAGCCTCGACAGGGGCTATGGCTACACCTTC
clone_size: .; d_call: TRBD1; j_call: TRBJ1-5; v_call: TRBV2; cdr3_aa: CASRQGASNQPQHF; cdr3_nt: TGTGCCAGCAGACAGGGGGCAAGCAATCAGCCCCAGCATTTT
clone_size: .; d_call: .; j_call: TRBJ2-4; v_call: TRBV25-1; cdr3_aa: CASSTTGTVNIQYF; cdr3_nt: TGTGCCAGCAGCACAACAGGGACCGTAAACATTCAGTACTTC
clone_size: .; d_call: .; j_call: TRBJ1-5; v_call: TRBV6-5; cdr3_aa: CASSWTRPQNQPQHF; cdr3_nt: TGTGCCAGCAGTTGGACCAGACCCCAAAATCAGCCCCAGCATTTT
clone_size: .; d_call: .; j_call: TRBJ2-5; v_call: TRBV7-2; cdr3_aa: CASSSLSGFQETQYF; cdr3_nt: TGTGCCAGCAGCTCCCTTAGCGGTTTTCAAGAGACCCAGTACTTC
clone_size: .; d_call: .; j_call: TRBJ2-1; v_call: TRBV7-2; cdr3_aa: CASSIPGGIKNEQFF; cdr3_nt: TGTGCCAGCAGCATTCCCGGAGGAATCAAGAATGAGCAGTTCTTC
clone_size: .; d_call: .; j_call: TRBJ1-1; v_call: TRBV7-2; cdr3_aa: CASSFMQPGAFF; cdr3_nt: TGTGCCAGCAGCTTCATGCAACCTGGAGCTTTCTTT
clone_size: .; d_call: .; j_call: TRBJ1-6; v_call: TRBV7-2; cdr3_aa: CASSLVPDGTPLHF; cdr3_nt: TGTGCCAGCAGCTTAGTTCCGGACGGAACACCCCTCCACTTT
clone_size: .; d_call: .; j_call: TRBJ1-4; v_call: TRBV9; cdr3_aa: CASSLTPDSNEKLFF; cdr3_nt: TGTGCCAGCAGCCTAACCCCGGACAGTAATGAAAAACTGTTTTTT
clone_size: .; d_call: .; j_call: TRBJ2-3; v_call: TRBV29-1; cdr3_aa: CSVESHRTDTQYF; cdr3_nt: TGCAGCGTCGAGTCCCATCGCACAGATACGCAGTATTTT
clone_size: .; d_call: .; j_call: TRBJ2-3; v_call: TRBV19; cdr3_aa: CAIKPSQGTDTQYF; cdr3_nt: TGTGCCATCAAACCTTCACAGGGAACGGATACGCAGTATTTT
clone_size: .; d_call: .; j_call: TRBJ2-1; v_call: TRBV5-1; cdr3_aa: CASSPIGNEQFF; cdr3_nt: TGCGCCAGCAGCCCCATTGGTAATGAGCAGTTCTTC
clone_size: few; d_call: TRBD1; j_call: TRBJ2-7; v_call: TRBV18; cdr3_aa: CASSRDRGRYEQYF; cdr3_nt: TGTGCCAGCTCACGAGACAGGGGGCGTTACGAGCAGTACTTC
clone_size: .; d_call: .; j_call: TRBJ2-7; v_call: TRBV21-1; cdr3_aa: CASSKEGGGPAEQYF; cdr3_nt: TGTGCCAGCAGCAAAGAGGGTGGCGGACCTGCCGAGCAGTACTTC
clone_size: .; d_call: .; j_call: TRBJ2-7; v_call: TRBV2; cdr3_aa: CASSDEMVLGYEQYF; cdr3_nt: TGTGCCAGCAGTGACGAGATGGTTTTGGGCTACGAGCAGTACTTC
clone_size: .; d_call: .; j_call: TRBJ1-2; v_call: TRBV30; cdr3_aa: CAWSVIGGYTF; cdr3_nt: TGTGCCTGGAGTGTAATAGGCGGGTACACCTTC
clone_size: .; d_call: TRBD1; j_call: TRBJ2-1; v_call: TRBV15; cdr3_aa: CATSRDVGGGSNEQFF; cdr3_nt: TGTGCCACCAGCAGAGATGTAGGGGGCGGTTCGAATGAGCAGTTCTTC
clone_size: .; d_call: .; j_call: TRBJ2-2; v_call: TRBV6-4; cdr3_aa: CASSDFRGELFF; cdr3_nt: TGTGCCAGCAGTGATTTCAGGGGGGAGCTGTTTTTT
clone_size: .; d_call: .; j_call: TRBJ1-3; v_call: TRBV6-5; cdr3_aa: CASSYRGDGNTIYF; cdr3_nt: TGTGCCAGCAGTTACCGCGGGGATGGAAACACCATATATTTT
clone_size: .; d_call: TRBD1; j_call: TRBJ1-2; v_call: TRBV6-6; cdr3_aa: CASSYSRQGNGYTF; cdr3_nt: TGTGCCAGCAGTTACTCGCGACAGGGGAATGGCTACACCTTC
clone_size: .; d_call: TRBD1; j_call: TRBJ1-4; v_call: TRBV7-2; cdr3_aa: CASSLGGTGSEKLFF; cdr3_nt: TGTGCCAGCAGCTTAGGGGGGACAGGATCTGAAAAACTGTTTTTT
clone_size: few; d_call: TRBD2; j_call: TRBJ2-2; v_call: TRBV6-9; cdr3_aa: CASTQGLAGGPTGELFF; cdr3_nt: TGTGCCAGCACCCAGGGACTAGCGGGGGGGCCTACCGGGGAGCTGTTTTTT
clone_size: .; d_call: .; j_call: TRBJ1-3; v_call: TRBV5-6; cdr3_aa: CASSLWVSGNTIYF; cdr3_nt: TGTGCCAGCAGCTTGTGGGTCTCTGGAAACACCATATATTTT
clone_size: once; d_call: TRBD1; j_call: TRBJ1-6; v_call: TRBV11-2; cdr3_aa: CASSLVRQGGSPLHF; cdr3_nt: TGTGCCAGCAGCTTAGTCCGACAGGGTGGTTCACCCCTCCACTTT
clone_size: .; d_call: TRBD1; j_call: TRBJ1-6; v_call: TRBV5-5; cdr3_aa: CASSPWGDSRISPLHF; cdr3_nt: TGTGCCAGCAGCCCCTGGGGGGACAGTCGGATTTCACCCCTCCACTTT
clone_size: few; d_call: .; j_call: TRBJ2-7; v_call: TRBV19; cdr3_aa: CASSIRDTEQYF; cdr3_nt: TGTGCCAGTAGTATCAGGGACACTGAGCAGTACTTC
clone_size: .; d_call: TRBD2; j_call: TRBJ2-7; v_call: TRBV9; cdr3_aa: CASSVGPGGTSGGRNF; cdr3_nt: TGTGCCAGCAGCGTTGGACCCGGAGGTACTAGCGGGGGAAGGAACTTC